Given below is one TCR beta chain in context. Terminally differentiated effector memory CD45RA+ cells were left out of the naive CD8 fraction, which was CD45RO-negative and positively selected for CCR7. The source of the sample is a study of shared clonotypes between healthy human individuals. Libraries were prepared by immunoSEQ multiplex PCR; TCRdb keeps only in-frame clonotypes and omits some of them. The sample includes some 2.1 million clones, roughly 94% of them seen just once. Germline trimming cut 0 bases from V and 5 bases from J; bases unmatched to any gene: 5. Per the germline V gene, CDR1 is SGHVS and CDR2 is FNYEAQ. The CDR3 totals 15 residues.

The sample consisted of naive CD8+ T cells sorted from blood. The receptor comes from a man younger than 30 in good health. The J gene is TRBJ2-7, the V gene TRBV7-6; the match to TRBD2 covers 9 bases. Written as DNA, the CDR3 is TGTGCCAGCAGCTTAGCCCCTAGCGGGGTCGACGAGCAGTACTTC. Protein product: CASSLAPSGVDEQYF. Supplemented by reference TRBV7-6 and TRBJ2-7, the full variable domain reads GAGVSQSPRYKVTKRGQDVALRCDPISGHVSLYWYRQALGQGPEFLTYFNYEAQQDKSGLPNDRFSAERPEGSISTLTIQRTEQRDSAMYRCASSLAPSGVDEQYFGPGTRLTVT.